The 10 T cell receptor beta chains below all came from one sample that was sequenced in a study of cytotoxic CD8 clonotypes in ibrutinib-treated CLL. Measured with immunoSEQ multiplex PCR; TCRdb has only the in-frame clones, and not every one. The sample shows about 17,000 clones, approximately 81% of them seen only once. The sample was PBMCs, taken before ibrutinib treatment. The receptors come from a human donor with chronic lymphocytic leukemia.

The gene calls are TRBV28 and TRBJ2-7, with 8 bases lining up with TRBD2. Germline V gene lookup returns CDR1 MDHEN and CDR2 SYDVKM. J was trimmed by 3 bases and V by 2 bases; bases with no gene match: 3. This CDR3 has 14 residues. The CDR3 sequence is CASSLTGLGYEQYF. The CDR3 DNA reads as TGTGCCAGCAGTTTAACGGGACTAGGCTACGAGCAGTACTTC.

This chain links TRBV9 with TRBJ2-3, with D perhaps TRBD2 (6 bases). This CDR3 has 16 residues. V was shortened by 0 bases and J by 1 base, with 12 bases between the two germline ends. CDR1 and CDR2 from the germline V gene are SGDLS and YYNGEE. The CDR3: CASSVGRGAGTDTQYF. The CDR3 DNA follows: TGTGCCAGCAGCGTAGGGCGGGGAGCAGGCACAGATACGCAGTATTTT.

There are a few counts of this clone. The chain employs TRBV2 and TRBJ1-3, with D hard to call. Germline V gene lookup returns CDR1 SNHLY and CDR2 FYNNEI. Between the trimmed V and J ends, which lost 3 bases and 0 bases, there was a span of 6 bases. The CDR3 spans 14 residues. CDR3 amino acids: CASSDDNSGNTIYF. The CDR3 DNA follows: TGTGCCAGCAGTGACGACAACTCTGGAAACACCATATATTTT. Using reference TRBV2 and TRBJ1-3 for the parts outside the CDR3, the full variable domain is EPEVTQTPSHQVTQMGQEVILRCVPISNHLYFYWYRQILGQKVEFLVSFYNNEISEKSEIFDDQFSVERPDGSNFTLKIRSTKLEDSAMYFCASSDDNSGNTIYFGEGSWLTVV.

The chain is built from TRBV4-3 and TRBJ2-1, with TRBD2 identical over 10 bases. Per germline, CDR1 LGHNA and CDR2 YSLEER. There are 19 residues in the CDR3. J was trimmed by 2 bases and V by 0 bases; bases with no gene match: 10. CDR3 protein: CASSQDWGVAGGPYNEQFF. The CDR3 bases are TGCGCCAGCAGCCAAGATTGGGGCGTAGCGGGAGGACCCTACAATGAGCAGTTCTTC.

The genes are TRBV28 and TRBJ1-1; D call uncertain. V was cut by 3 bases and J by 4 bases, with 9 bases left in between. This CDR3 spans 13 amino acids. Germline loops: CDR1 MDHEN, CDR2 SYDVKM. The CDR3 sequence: CASSFAAGTEAFF. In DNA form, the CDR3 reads TGTGCCAGCAGTTTTGCTGCGGGCACTGAAGCTTTCTTT.

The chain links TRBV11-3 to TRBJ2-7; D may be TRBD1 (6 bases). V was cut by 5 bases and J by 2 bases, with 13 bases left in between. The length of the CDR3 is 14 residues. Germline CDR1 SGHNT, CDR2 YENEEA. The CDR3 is CASSPKGDPYEQYF. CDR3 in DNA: TGTGCCAGCAGCCCCAAGGGGGATCCCTACGAGCAGTACTTC.

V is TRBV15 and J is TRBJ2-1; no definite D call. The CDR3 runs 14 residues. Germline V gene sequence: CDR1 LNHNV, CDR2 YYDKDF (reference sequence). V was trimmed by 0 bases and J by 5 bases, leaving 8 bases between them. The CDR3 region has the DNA TGTGCCACCAGCAGAGATCGGAAAAACAATGAGCAGTTCTTC. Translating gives CATSRDRKNNEQFF.

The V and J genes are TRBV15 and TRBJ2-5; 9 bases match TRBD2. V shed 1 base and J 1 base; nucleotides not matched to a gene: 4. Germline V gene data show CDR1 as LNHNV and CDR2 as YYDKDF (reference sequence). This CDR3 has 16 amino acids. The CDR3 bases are TGTGCCACCAGCAGAGGGCGGGAGGGCATCCAAGAGACCCAGTACTTC. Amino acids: CATSRGREGIQETQYF.

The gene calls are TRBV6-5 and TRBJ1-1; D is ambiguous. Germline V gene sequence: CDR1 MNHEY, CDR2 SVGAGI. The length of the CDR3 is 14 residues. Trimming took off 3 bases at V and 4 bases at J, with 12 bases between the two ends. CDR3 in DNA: TGTGCCAGCAGTTATGATGAGGACCTCACTGAAGCTTTCTTT. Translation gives CASSYDEDLTEAFF.

The CDR3 loop is CASSSAGTYEQYF. In DNA, the CDR3 is TGTGCCAGCAGTTCGGCAGGAACCTACGAGCAGTACTTC. The chain couples TRBV27 to TRBJ2-7; D call uncertain. CDR3 length: 13 residues. Germline loops: CDR1 MNHEY, CDR2 SMNVEV (reference sequence). V lost 4 bases and J lost 2, with 9 bases in between.